This T cell receptor (beta chain) appears in the sequencing data of a study of cytomegalovirus exposure and HLA in healthy donors. Regarding the study as a whole: Later genetic work tied a missense DCLRE1C variant to beta-chain V and J trimming. Most of the TCR beta V segments (in an earlier analysis) were productive either about 87% or about 30% of the time.

Concerning this clone: What it binds is unknown.

Germline-derived CDR1 and CDR2 are SQVTM and ANQGSEA. J was trimmed by 4 bases and V by 1 base; bases with no gene match: 6. The CDR3 runs 15 residues. Both 60 Vbeta primers and 13 Jbeta primers went into the PCR. Here immunoSEQ multiplex PCR was the method, and the copy in TCRdb shows in-frame clones only, minus some. The repertoire holds around 62,000 clones, with 75% as singletons. The sequenced sample was PBMCs. This TCR was sampled from a man aged 55 to 69 in good health and CMV-seropositive. The chain is built from TRBV29-1 and TRBJ1-5; 8 bases map to TRBD1. The CDR3 nucleotides are TGCAGCGTTGAAGTACAGGGGGGGGGAAATCAGCCCCAGCATTTT. Amino acid sequence: CSVEVQGGGNQPQHF.